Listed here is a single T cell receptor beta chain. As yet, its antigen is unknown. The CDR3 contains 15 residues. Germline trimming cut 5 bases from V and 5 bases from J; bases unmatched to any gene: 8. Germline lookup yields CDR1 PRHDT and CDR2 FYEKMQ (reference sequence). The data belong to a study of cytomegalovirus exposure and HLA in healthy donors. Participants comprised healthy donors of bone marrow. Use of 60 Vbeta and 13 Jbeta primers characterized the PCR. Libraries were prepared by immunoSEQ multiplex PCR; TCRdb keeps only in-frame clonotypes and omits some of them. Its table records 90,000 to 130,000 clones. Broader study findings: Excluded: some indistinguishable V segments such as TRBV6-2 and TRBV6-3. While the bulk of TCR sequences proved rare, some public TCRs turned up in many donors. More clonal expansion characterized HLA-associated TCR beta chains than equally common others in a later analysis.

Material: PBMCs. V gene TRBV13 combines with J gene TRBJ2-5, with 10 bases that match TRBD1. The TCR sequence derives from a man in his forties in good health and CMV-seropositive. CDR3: CASSPGTGVLETQYF. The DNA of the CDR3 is TGTGCCAGCAGCCCCGGGACAGGGGTATTGGAGACCCAGTACTTC.